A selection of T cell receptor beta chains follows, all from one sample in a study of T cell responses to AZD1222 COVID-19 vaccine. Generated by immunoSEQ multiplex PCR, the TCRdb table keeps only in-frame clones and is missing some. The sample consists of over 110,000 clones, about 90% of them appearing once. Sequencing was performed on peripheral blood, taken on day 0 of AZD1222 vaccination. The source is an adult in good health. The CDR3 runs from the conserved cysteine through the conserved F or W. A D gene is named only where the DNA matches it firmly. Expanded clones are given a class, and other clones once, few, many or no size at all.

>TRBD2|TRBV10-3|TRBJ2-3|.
TGTGCCATCAGTGAGATAGCGGGAGGCTCAGATACGCAGTATTTT
CAISEIAGGSDTQYF
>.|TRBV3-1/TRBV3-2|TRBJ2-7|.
TGTGCCAGCGCGGACGGAGCCTACGAGCAGTACTTC
CASADGAYEQYF
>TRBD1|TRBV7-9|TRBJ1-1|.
TGTGCCAGCAGCGGACAGGGGAACACTGAAGCTTTCTTT
CASSGQGNTEAFF
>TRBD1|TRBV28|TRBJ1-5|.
TGTGCCAGTAACAGAGGGGGCTTCGGCAATCAGCCCCAGCATTTT
CASNRGGFGNQPQHF
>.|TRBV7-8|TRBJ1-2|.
TGTGCCAGCAGCCAGATCACCCAGACAAACTATGGCTACACCTTC
CASSQITQTNYGYTF
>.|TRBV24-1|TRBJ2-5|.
TGTGCCACCTCTGGGGGGAAGGGGGAGACCCAGTACTTC
CATSGGKGETQYF
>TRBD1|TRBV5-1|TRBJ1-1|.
TGCGCCAGCAGCGCCTTTACAAGACAGGGGGCGTTCACTGAAGCTTTCTTT
CASSAFTRQGAFTEAFF
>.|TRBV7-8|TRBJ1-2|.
TGTGCCAGCAGCTTAGGAGGGACCTATGGCTACACCTTC
CASSLGGTYGYTF
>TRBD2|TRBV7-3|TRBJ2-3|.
TGTGCCAGCAGCTTAAGACAGCGGGGGTCCACAGATACGCAGTATTTT
CASSLRQRGSTDTQYF
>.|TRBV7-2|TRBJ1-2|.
TGTGCCAGCAGCTTAGCCGACAGTTATTTAATAAGGGGCTACACCTTC
CASSLADSYLIRGYTF
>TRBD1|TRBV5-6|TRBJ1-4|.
TGTGCCAGCAGCTGGGGGACTCGGACAGGTCGGGTTTGG
CASSWGTRTGRVW
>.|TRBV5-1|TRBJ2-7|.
TGCGCCAGCAGCCCCACCTACCACGAGCAGTACTTC
CASSPTYHEQYF
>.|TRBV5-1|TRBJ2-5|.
TGCGCCAGCAGTCCCCAGGGGAGCAGGCAAGAGACCCAGTACTTC
CASSPQGSRQETQYF
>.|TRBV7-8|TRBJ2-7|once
TGTGCCAGCAGCCATACAGGGAAGGTGTACCGCTACGAGCAGTACTTC
CASSHTGKVYRYEQYF
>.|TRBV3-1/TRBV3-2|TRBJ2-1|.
TGTGCCAGCAGCCAAGTTCCCGGGGATGAGCAGTTCTTC
CASSQVPGDEQFF
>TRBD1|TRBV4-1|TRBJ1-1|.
TGCGCCAGCAGCCAAGATATCAGGGGGGAGAACACTGAAGCTTTCTTT
CASSQDIRGENTEAFF
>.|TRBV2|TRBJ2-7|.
TGTGCCAGCAGTGAACAGGGGTGGCACTACGAGCAGTACTTC
CASSEQGWHYEQYF
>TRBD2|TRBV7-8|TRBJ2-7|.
TGTGCCAGCAGCCTAGCGGGAGCCTACGAGCAGTACTTC
CASSLAGAYEQYF
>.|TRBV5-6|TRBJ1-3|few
TGTGCCAGCAGCTTGGTCCCGGGACCCTCTGGAAACACCATATATTTT
CASSLVPGPSGNTIYF
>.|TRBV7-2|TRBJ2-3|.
TGTGCCAGCACCCCCCGCGCGGGCAGAGTCACAGATACGCAGTATTTT
CASTPRAGRVTDTQYF
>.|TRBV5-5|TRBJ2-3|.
TGTGCCAGCAGTCTCAAGGATACGCAGTATTTT
CASSLKDTQYF
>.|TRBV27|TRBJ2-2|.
TGTGCCAGCAGTTTAAGGCTGGTGGGAATCACGAACACCGGGGAGCTGTTTTTT
CASSLRLVGITNTGELFF
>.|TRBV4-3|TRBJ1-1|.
TGCGCCAGCAGCCAAGATCAGTACACTGAAGCTTTCTTT
CASSQDQYTEAFF
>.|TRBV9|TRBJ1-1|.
TGTGCCAGCAGCGTAGCTACAGCGAACACTGAAGCTTTCTTT
CASSVATANTEAFF
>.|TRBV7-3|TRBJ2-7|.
TGTGCCAGCAGCCAAAGGGGCCCGGGAACCACCTACGAGCAGTACTTC
CASSQRGPGTTYEQYF
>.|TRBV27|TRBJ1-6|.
TGTGCCAGCGGCCGACAGAGCAATTCACCCCTCCACTTT
CASGRQSNSPLHF
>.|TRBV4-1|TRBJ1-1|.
TGCGCCAGCAGCCAAGGGGCAGCGATGAACACTGAAGCTTTCTTT
CASSQGAAMNTEAFF
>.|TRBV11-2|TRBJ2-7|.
TGTGCCAGCAGCCGCGGTGAGGCTGGCTACGAGCAGTACTTC
CASSRGEAGYEQYF
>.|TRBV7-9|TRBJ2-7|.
TGTGCCAGCAGCTCCGGTCGCAGCCGCTACGAGCAGTACTTC
CASSSGRSRYEQYF
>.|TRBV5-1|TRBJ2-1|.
TGCGCCAGCAGCCCGTGGGACAATGAGCAGTTCTTC
CASSPWDNEQFF
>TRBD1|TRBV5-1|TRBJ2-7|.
TGCGCCAGCAGCTGGACAGGGGGAGCTAATTACGAGCAGTACTTC
CASSWTGGANYEQYF
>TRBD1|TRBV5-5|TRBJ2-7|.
TGTGCCAGCAGCTCCTCGGGACAGACCTACGAGCAGTACTTC
CASSSSGQTYEQYF
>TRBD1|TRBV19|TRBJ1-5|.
TGTGCCAGTAGTGCACCGGGACAGGGGGTAGGGCCCCAGCATTTT
CASSAPGQGVGPQHF
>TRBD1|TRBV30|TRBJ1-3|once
TGTGCCTGGCAGGGGGGTGGCTACTCTGGAAACACCATATATTTT
CAWQGGGYSGNTIYF
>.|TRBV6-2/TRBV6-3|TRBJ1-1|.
TGTGCCAGCAGTTACGGCTGGGGGAACACTGAAGCTTTCTTT
CASSYGWGNTEAFF
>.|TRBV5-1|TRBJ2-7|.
TGCGCCAGCAGCTCCGGGTCTTATTACGAGCAGTACTTC
CASSSGSYYEQYF
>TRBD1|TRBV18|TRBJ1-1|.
TGTGCCAGCCTATGGACAGGGGGTTTAGACACTGAAGCTTTCTTT
CASLWTGGLDTEAFF
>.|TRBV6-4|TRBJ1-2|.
TGTGCCAGCAGTGACTCGGAATCCAGTGGCTACACCTTC
CASSDSESSGYTF
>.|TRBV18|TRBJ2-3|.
TGTGCCAGCTCACCACTTGTGGCGGGCACAGATACGCAGTATTTT
CASSPLVAGTDTQYF
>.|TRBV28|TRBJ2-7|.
TGTGCCAGCAGTGCTTACTTTCCAGCTTCCTACGAGCAGTACTTC
CASSAYFPASYEQYF
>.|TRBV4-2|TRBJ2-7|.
TGTGCCAGCAGCCAAGCTAGGGACTACGAGCAGTACTTC
CASSQARDYEQYF
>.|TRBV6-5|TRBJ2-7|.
TGTGCCAGCAGTTATCAGGCGCGCTACGAGCAGTACTTC
CASSYQARYEQYF
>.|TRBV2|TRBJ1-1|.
TGTGCCAGCAGTATCGCCAGGGTGAACACTGAAGCTTTCTTT
CASSIARVNTEAFF
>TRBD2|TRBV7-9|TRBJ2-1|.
TGTGCCAGCAGCTTAGGAATGCGGGAGGCGTACAATGAGCAGTTCTTC
CASSLGMREAYNEQFF
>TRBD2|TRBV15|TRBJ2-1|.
TGTGCCACCAGCAGAGAGGCGGGAGGGCCTCGGGAGCAGTTCTTC
CATSREAGGPREQFF